This T cell receptor beta chain emerged from a study of shared clonotypes between healthy human individuals. Study context: CD8 memory received one plate per donor, CD8 naive two, CD4 memory three and CD4 naive three.

Several immunoSEQ plates held equal portions of the genomic DNA taken from each subset. Libraries were prepared by immunoSEQ multiplex PCR; TCRdb keeps only in-frame clonotypes and omits some of them. The sample includes 2 million to 2.5 million clones, over 85% of them seen just once. The CDR3 has 15 residues. Germline loops: CDR1 MDHEN, CDR2 SYDVKM. V was clipped by 10 bases and J by 3 bases; unmatched bases: 12. Sequencing was performed on naive CD4+ T cells from PBMCs. Subset reported: CD45RA+ positively selected. This TCR came from a young man in good health. Some clones in this sample may be carry-over from other donors' samples. This sequence joins TRBV28 and TRBJ1-2, with 9 positions matching TRBD1. CDR3 nucleotide sequence: TGTGCCACCCTAGCGAGTGGGACAGGGTACTATGGCTACACCTTC. Translating it yields CATLASGTGYYGYTF.